These 15 T cell receptor beta chains share one sample of origin, sequenced in a study of OX40 agonist ivuxolimab in advanced cancers. Profiled with immunoSEQ multiplex PCR; TCRdb holds only in-frame clones, not every one. The table lists some 73,000 clones, 85% to 90% of them singletons. The starting material was CD4+ or CD8+ T cells sorted from blood, obtained in a trial of the OX40 agonist ivuxolimab. These receptors came from an adult with an advanced solid tumor such as melanoma, head and neck, liver or kidney cancer.

The chain has TRBV6-1 and TRBJ1-1; D may be TRBD1 (5 bases). V gave up 6 bases and J gave up 1 base, with 12 bases separating them. CDR1 is MNHNS and CDR2 is SASEGT in the germline V gene. The CDR3 consists of 14 residues. Here the CDR3 DNA reads TGTGCCAGCAGACGGGGGGGAAAGAACACTGAAGCTTTCTTT. Translated: CASRRGGKNTEAFF.

A remark on this clone: The same CDR3 also results from other DNA sequences found in this sample. The rearrangement uses TRBV6-5 and TRBJ2-5, with no clear D. V was clipped by 2 bases and J by 5 bases, with 3 bases between them. The CDR3 spans 11 residues. The germline V gene has CDR1 MNHEY and CDR2 SVGAGI. DNA of the CDR3: TGTGCCAGCAGTTACGGGGAGACCCAGTACTTC. This codes for CASSYGETQYF.

The rearrangement links TRBV5-4 to TRBJ1-2; TRBD1 agrees at 9 bases. The CDR3 covers 18 residues. CDR1 is SGHNT, CDR2 YYREEE, per germline (reference sequence). V was clipped by 3 bases and J by 5 bases; unmatched bases: 17. The CDR3 coding sequence is TGTGCCAGCAGCTATGGCCGGGACAGGGCTTTGAACTCATATGGCTACACCTTC. Its protein product is CASSYGRDRALNSYGYTF.

The sample holds one count of this clone. This chain uses TRBV11-2 with TRBJ2-1; D remains unclear. Germline V gene lookup returns CDR1 SGHAT and CDR2 FQNNGV. Trimming stripped 7 bases from V and 1 base from J, with 8 bases between. The length of the CDR3 is 13 residues. DNA for the CDR3: TGTGCCAGCAACTCCCGGTCCTACAATGAGCAGTTCTTC. It yields the protein CASNSRSYNEQFF.

The V gene is TRBV7-3, the J gene TRBJ2-1; TRBD1 matches 12 bases. The CDR3 length is 16 residues. Unmatched junction bases numbered 5, after V lost 6 bases and J lost 2 bases. Germline assignment: CDR1 SGHTA and CDR2 FQGTGA. The CDR3 bases are TGTGCCAGCAGACCAGGGACAGGGGGCACCTACAATGAGCAGTTCTTC. Residues: CASRPGTGGTYNEQFF.

The chain couples TRBV4-1 to TRBJ2-7; 13 bases map to TRBD2. Per the germline V gene, CDR1 is MGHRA and CDR2 is YSYEKL. Trimming removed 3 bases from V and 2 bases from J; junction bases left unmatched: 4. CDR3 length equals 16 residues. Written as DNA, the CDR3 is TGCGCCAGCAGCCAGGGGACTAGCGGGGCCGCCTACGAGCAGTACTTC. Residues: CASSQGTSGAAYEQYF.

This clone occurred a few times. This chain links TRBV27 with TRBJ2-1; no clear D. Per the germline V gene, CDR1 is MNHEY and CDR2 is SMNVEV (reference sequence). Deletions cut 5 bases from V and 12 bases from J, with 17 bases between. This CDR3 contains 13 residues. The CDR3 DNA sequence: TGTGCCAGCAGTCCGTCACGGGTCGCAGGGCAGTTCTTC. Its translation: CASSPSRVAGQFF.

The chain links TRBV19 to TRBJ2-7; 7 nucleotides align to TRBD1. V lost 8 bases to trimming and J lost 6 bases; unmatched junction nucleotides: 7. The CDR3 length is 12 residues. Looked up from germline, CDR1 is LNHDA and CDR2 is SQIVND (reference sequence). CDR3 coding DNA: TGTGCCAGTGGGGACAGATACACCGAGCAGTACTTC. Its protein is CASGDRYTEQYF.

In this sample, this clone turned up once. CDR3 region: CASSLGSTGGYGYTF. The CDR3 DNA sequence: TGTGCCAGCAGCTTGGGGTCAACAGGAGGCTATGGCTACACCTTC. This sequence joins TRBV5-5 and TRBJ1-2, with D possibly matching TRBD1 (5 bases). Germline assignment: CDR1 SGHKS and CDR2 YYEKEE (reference sequence). V dropped 0 bases and J dropped 4 bases, with 13 bases sitting between them. The CDR3 runs 15 residues.

The chain employs TRBV7-3 and TRBJ2-1, with a possible D match to TRBD1 (6 bases). CDR1 and CDR2 (germline): SGHTA, FQGTGA. With 5 bases removed from V and 7 bases from J, the gap between germline ends came to 12 bases. This CDR3 is 13 amino acids long. CDR3 loop: CASSLFRGNEQFF. In DNA, the CDR3 is TGTGCCAGCAGCCTCTTTAGGGGGAATGAGCAGTTCTTC.

The chain has TRBV9 and TRBJ1-4; TRBD1 aligns across 7 bases. The CDR3 totals 17 residues. Unmatched junction bases numbered 7, after V lost 2 bases and J lost 0 bases. Germline loops: CDR1 SGDLS, CDR2 YYNGEE. In nucleotides, the CDR3 is TGTGCCAGCAGCGTGCGGGACAGAGTTGCAACTAATGAAAAACTGTTTTTT. Amino acids: CASSVRDRVATNEKLFF.

The chain employs TRBV2 and TRBJ1-2, with D possibly TRBD1 on 5 matching bases. Per the germline V gene, CDR1 is SNHLY and CDR2 is FYNNEI. CDR3 length: 13 residues. V shed 3 bases and J shed 4 bases, with 9 bases lying between them. In nucleotides, the CDR3 is TGTGCCAGCAGTGAGCAGGGCCCCTATGGCTACACCTTC. Residues: CASSEQGPYGYTF.

This clone counts as medium-sized. V is TRBV5-1 and J is TRBJ2-2; the D gene is possibly TRBD1 (6 bases). The V gene lost 1 base and the J gene lost 0 bases, with 7 bases spanning the gap. Germline CDR1 reads SGHRS; CDR2 reads YFSETQ. The CDR3 consists of 15 residues. CDR3 coding DNA: TGCGCCAGCAGCTTGACAGGGTCGAACACCGGGGAGCTGTTTTTT. Translated, it gives CASSLTGSNTGELFF.

This clone has only one observation. The chain recombines TRBV13 with TRBJ2-7; D is unresolved. The V end was cut by 4 bases, the J end by 1 base, with 11 bases between. Germline assignment: CDR1 PRHDT and CDR2 FYEKMQ (reference sequence). The CDR3 sequence is 14 residues long. CDR3 sequence: CASSWALGSYEQYF. The CDR3 DNA reads TGTGCCAGCAGCTGGGCATTAGGATCCTACGAGCAGTACTTC.

The gene calls are TRBV19 and TRBJ2-3; 10 bases are a match to TRBD1. Germline loops: CDR1 LNHDA, CDR2 SQIVND (reference sequence). This CDR3 is 18 amino acids long. The J segment lost 2 bases and the V segment lost 7 bases, leaving 15 bases of the junction unmatched. This CDR3 reads CASKNRGVRQGATDTQYF. CDR3 DNA sequence: TGTGCCAGTAAAAACCGAGGGGTAAGACAGGGGGCCACAGATACGCAGTATTTT.